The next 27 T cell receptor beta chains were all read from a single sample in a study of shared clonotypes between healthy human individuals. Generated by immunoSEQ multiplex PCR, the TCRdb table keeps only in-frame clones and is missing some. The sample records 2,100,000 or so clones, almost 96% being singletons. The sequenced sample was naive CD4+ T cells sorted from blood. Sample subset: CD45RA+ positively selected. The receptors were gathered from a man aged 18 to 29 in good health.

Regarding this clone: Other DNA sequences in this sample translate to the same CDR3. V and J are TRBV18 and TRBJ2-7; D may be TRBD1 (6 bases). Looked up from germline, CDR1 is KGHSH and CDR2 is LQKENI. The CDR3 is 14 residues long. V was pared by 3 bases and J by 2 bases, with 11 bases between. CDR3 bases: TGTGCCAGCTCACCCCCGACAGGAGCCTACGAGCAGTACTTC. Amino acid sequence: CASSPPTGAYEQYF. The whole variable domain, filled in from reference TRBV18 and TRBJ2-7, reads NAGVMQNPRHLVRRRGQEARLRCSPMKGHSHVYWYRQLPEEGLKFMVYLQKENIIDESGMPKERFSAEFPKEGPSILRIQQVVRGDSAAYFCASSPPTGAYEQYFGPGTRLTVT.

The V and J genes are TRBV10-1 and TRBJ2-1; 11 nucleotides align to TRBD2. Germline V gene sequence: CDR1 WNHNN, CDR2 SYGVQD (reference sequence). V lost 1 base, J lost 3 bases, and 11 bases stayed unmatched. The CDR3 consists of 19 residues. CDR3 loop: CASSEFPSGLAGGYNEQFF. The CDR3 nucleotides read TGCGCCAGCAGTGAGTTTCCTTCAGGACTAGCGGGTGGCTACAATGAGCAGTTCTTC.

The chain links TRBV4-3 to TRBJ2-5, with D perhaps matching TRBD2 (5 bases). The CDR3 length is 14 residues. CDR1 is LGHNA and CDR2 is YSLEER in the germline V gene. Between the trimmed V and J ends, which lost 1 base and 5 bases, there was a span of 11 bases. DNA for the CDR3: TGCGCCAGCAGCCAAGCACGGGCGGGCGAGACCCAGTACTTC. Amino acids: CASSQARAGETQYF.

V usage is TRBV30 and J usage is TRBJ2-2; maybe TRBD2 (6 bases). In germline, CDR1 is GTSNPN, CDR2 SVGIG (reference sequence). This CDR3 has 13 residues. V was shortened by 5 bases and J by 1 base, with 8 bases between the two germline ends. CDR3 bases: TGTGCCTGGCGGGGGATGAACACCGGGGAGCTGTTTTTT. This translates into CAWRGMNTGELFF.

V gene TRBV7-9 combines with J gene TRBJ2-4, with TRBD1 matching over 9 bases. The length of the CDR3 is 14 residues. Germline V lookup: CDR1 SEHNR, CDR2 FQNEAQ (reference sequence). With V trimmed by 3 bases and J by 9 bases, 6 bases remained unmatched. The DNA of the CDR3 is TGTGCCAGCAGCTTCCCCGGACAGGGGAGCATTCAGTACTTC. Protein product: CASSFPGQGSIQYF.

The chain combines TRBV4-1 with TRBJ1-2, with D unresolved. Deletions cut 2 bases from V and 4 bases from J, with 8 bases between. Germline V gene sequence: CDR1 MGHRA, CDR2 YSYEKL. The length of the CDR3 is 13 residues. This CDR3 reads CASSQSATYGYTF. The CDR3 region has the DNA TGCGCCAGCAGCCAATCTGCTACCTATGGCTACACCTTC.

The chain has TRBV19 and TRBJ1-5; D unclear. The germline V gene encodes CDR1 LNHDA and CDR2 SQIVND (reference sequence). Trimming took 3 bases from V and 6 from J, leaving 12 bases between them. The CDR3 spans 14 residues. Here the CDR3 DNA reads TGTGCCAGTAGTATTGATGGGGTAGCTCAGCCCCAGCATTTT. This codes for CASSIDGVAQPQHF.

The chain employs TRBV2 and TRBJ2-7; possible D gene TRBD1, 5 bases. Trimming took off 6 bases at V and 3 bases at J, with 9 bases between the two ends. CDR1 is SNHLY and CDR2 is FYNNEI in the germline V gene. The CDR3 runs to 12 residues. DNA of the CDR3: TGTGCCAGCAGAAAAGGGGACTACGAGCAGTACTTC. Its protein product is CASRKGDYEQYF.

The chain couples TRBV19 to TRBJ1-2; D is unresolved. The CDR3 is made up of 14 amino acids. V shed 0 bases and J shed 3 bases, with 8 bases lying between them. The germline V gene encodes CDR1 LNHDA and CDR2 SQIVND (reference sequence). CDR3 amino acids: CASSIDSEYYGYTF. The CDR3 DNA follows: TGTGCCAGTAGTATAGACAGCGAGTACTATGGCTACACCTTC.

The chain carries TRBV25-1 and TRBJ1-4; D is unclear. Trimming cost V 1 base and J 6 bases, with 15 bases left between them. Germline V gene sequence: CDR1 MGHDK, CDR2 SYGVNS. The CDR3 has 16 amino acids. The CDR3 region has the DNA TGTGCCAGCAGTGAATTGGGTCCGGGAATTCATGAAAAACTGTTTTTT. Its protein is CASSELGPGIHEKLFF.

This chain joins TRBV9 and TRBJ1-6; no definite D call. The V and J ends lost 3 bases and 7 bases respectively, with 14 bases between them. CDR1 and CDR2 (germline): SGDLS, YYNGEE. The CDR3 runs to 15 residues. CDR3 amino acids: CASSGLRTGNSPLHF. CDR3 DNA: TGTGCCAGCAGCGGTCTGAGGACGGGAAATTCACCCCTCCACTTT.

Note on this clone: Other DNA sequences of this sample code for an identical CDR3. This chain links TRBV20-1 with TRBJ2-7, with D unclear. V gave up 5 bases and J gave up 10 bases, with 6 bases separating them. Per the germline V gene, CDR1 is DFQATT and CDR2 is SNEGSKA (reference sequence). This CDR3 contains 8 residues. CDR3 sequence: CSAGEQYF. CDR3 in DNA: TGCAGTGCTGGGGAACAGTACTTC.

CDR3 sequence (DNA): TGTGCCAGCAGCTTAGTCGCCGGAAACTATGGCTACACCTTC. It is translated as CASSLVAGNYGYTF. The chain uses TRBV13 and TRBJ1-2; D is undetermined. Germline-derived CDR1 and CDR2 are PRHDT and FYEKMQ (reference sequence). Trimming pared 1 base from V and 2 bases from J, leaving 8 bases between. The CDR3 extends over 14 amino acids. Looking up the rest from reference TRBV13 and TRBJ1-2 gives the full variable domain: AAGVIQSPRHLIKEKRETATLKCYPIPRHDTVYWYQQGPGQDPQFLISFYEKMQSDKGSIPDRFSAQQFSDYHSELNMSSLELGDSALYFCASSLVAGNYGYTFGSGTRLTVV.

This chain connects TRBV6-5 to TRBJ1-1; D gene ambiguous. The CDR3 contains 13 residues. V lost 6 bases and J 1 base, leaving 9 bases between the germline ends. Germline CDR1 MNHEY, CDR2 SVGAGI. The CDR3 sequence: CASRRAGNTEAFF. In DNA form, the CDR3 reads TGTGCCAGCAGGCGGGCCGGGAACACTGAAGCTTTCTTT.

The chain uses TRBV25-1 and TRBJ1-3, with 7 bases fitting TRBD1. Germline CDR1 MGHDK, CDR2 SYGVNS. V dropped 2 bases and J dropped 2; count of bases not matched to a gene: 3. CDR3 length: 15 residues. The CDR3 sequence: CASSEVDRTGNTIYF. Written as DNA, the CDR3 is TGTGCCAGCAGTGAAGTGGACAGGACTGGAAACACCATATATTTT.

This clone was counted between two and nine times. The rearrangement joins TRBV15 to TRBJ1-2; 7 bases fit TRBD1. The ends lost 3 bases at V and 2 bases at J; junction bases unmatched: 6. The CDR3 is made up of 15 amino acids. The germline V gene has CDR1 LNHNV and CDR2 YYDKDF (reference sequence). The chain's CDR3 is CATSRLQGKNYGYTF. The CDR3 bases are TGTGCCACCAGCAGGTTACAGGGGAAAAACTATGGCTACACCTTC.

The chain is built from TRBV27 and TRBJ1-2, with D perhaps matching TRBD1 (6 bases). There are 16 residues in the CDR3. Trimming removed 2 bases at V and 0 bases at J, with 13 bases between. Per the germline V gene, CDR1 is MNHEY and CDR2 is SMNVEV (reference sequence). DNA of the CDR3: TGTGCCAGCAGTTTAGGGCGGGGGCAGACTAACTATGGCTACACCTTC. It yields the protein CASSLGRGQTNYGYTF.

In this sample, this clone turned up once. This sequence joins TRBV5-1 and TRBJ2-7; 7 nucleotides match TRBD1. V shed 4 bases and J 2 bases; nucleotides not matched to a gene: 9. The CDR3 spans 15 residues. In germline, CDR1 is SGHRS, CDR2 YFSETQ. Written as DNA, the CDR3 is TGCGCCAGCAGCCCAAAGACAGGGACCGCCTACGAGCAGTACTTC. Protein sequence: CASSPKTGTAYEQYF.

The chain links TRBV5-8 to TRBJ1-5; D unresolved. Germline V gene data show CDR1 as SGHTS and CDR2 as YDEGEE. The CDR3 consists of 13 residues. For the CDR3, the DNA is TGTGCTACGCAAGGTCGGTTCAATCAGCCCCAGCATTTT. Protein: CATQGRFNQPQHF.

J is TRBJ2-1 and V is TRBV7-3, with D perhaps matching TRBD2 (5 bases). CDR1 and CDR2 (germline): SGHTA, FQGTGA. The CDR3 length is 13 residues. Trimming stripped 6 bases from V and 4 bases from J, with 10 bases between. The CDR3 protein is CASSTGIYNEQFF. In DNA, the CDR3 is TGTGCCAGCAGTACCGGGATATACAATGAGCAGTTCTTC.

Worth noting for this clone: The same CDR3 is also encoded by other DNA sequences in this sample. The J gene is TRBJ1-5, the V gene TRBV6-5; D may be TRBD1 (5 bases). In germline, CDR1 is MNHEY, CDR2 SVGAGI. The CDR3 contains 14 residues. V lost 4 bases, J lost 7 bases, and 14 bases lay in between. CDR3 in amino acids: CASSSAGGGQPQHF. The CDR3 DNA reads TGTGCCAGCAGTTCGGCCGGGGGAGGCCAGCCCCAGCATTTT.

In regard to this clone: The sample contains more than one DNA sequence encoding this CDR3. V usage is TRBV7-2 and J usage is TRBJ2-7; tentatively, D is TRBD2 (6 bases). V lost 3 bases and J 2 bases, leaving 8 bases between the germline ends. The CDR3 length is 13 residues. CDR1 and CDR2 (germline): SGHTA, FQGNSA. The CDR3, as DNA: TGTGCCAGCAGCTTCGGGGGAACCTACGAGCAGTACTTC. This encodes CASSFGGTYEQYF.

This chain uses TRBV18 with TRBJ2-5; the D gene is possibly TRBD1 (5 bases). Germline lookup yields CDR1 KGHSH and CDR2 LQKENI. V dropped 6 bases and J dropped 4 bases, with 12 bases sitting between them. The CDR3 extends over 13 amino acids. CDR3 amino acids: CASSSGQRETQYF. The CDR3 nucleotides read TGTGCCAGCTCCTCCGGACAAAGAGAGACCCAGTACTTC.

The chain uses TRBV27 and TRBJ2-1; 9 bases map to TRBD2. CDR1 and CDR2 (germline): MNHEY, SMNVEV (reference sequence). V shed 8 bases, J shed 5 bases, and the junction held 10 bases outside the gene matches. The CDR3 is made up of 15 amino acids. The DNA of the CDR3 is TGTGCCAGCTTCAAAAGCGGGGGGCTCAACAATGAGCAGTTCTTC. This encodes CASFKSGGLNNEQFF.

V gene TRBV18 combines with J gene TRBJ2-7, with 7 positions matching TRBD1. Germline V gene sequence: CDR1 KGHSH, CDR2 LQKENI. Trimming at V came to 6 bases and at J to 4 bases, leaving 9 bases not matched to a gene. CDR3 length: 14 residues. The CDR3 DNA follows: TGTGCCAGCTCCCCCGGGACAGCCTTTTACGAGCAGTACTTC. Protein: CASSPGTAFYEQYF.

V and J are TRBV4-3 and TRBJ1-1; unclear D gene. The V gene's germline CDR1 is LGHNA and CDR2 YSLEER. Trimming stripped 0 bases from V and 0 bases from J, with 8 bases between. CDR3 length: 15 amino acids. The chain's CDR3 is CASSQETSMNTEAFF. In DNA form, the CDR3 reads TGCGCCAGCAGCCAAGAGACAAGCATGAACACTGAAGCTTTCTTT.

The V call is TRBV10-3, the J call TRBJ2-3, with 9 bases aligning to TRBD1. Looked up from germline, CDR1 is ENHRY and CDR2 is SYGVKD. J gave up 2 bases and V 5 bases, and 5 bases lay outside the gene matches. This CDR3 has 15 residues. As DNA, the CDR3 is TGTGCCATCAGTTTCGGGGACAGGGTCACAGATACGCAGTATTTT. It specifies CAISFGDRVTDTQYF.